This T cell receptor (beta chain) was found in a study of blood T cell repertoires in COVID-19. Study-wide background: COVID-19 samples collected from the United States, Italy and Spain covered acute and convalescent phases. Sources were T cells, B-cell-depleted T cells, or PBMCs; the material itself was cDNA or gDNA.

This clone has more than one count but fewer than ten. The assay was immunoSEQ multiplex PCR, and TCRdb's table has in-frame clones only and misses some. The top ten hold over 2.5% of the sample, which has about 220,000 clones, about 80% seen once. The germline CDR1 and CDR2 sequences are MDHEN and SYDVKM. The CDR3 runs to 16 residues. J lost 1 base, V lost 5 bases, and 8 bases had no gene match. Material: peripheral blood. This receptor was obtained from a woman younger than 45 who had recovered from COVID-19. The chain combines TRBV28 with TRBJ1-5, with TRBD1 identical over 7 bases. This CDR3 reads CASSELQGSSNQPQHF. The CDR3 DNA reads TGTGCCAGCAGTGAGCTACAGGGGTCAAGCAATCAGCCCCAGCATTTT.